This T cell receptor beta chain stems from a study of shared clonotypes between healthy human individuals. Turning to the study itself: Aged 18 to 49, the donors were a couple of women and a few men.

The assay was immunoSEQ multiplex PCR, and TCRdb's table has in-frame clones only and misses some. The repertoire holds about 460,000 clones, with about 74% as singletons. The CDR3 totals 15 residues. Germline V gene lookup returns CDR1 MNHEY and CDR2 SMNVEV (reference sequence). Trimming pared 5 bases from V and 3 bases from J, leaving 16 bases between. For this clone: Its antigen is not identified.

General study points: Clonotype sharing levels among donors were expected to vary with sequencing depth.

The receptor's source is a woman between 40 and 55 years old in good health. Some clones in this sample may be carry-over from other donors' samples. The sample taken for sequencing was PBMCs. The J gene is TRBJ1-1, the V gene TRBV27, with D possibly TRBD1 on 5 matching bases. DNA for the CDR3: TGTGCCAGCAGTCCGCGACCCGCGGGGGACACTGAAGCTTTCTTT. Its protein is CASSPRPAGDTEAFF.